This passage covers 32 T cell receptor beta chains from one sample sequenced in a study of shared clonotypes between healthy human individuals. The repertoire was sequenced with immunoSEQ multiplex PCR; TCRdb's copy has only in-frame clones and lacks some. The table has 1,500,000 or so clones, approximately 98.5% seen once. Sequences were obtained from naive CD4+ T cells sorted from blood. The subset is: CD45RA+ positively selected. The origin of the receptors is a man younger than 45 in good health.

The gene calls are TRBV6-5 and TRBJ2-1; 11 nucleotides agree with TRBD2. Germline V CDR1 and CDR2: MNHEY, SVGAGI. The CDR3 is made up of 15 amino acids. J gave up 8 bases and V 3 bases, and 6 bases lay outside the gene matches. CDR3 sequence reads: CASSYRLAGGHEQFF. CDR3 bases: TGTGCCAGCAGTTATAGGCTAGCGGGAGGTCATGAGCAGTTCTTC.

The J gene is TRBJ1-2, the V gene TRBV9, with D unclear. V shed 4 bases and J shed 6 bases, with 22 bases lying between them. In germline, CDR1 is SGDLS, CDR2 YYNGEE. The CDR3 sequence is 16 residues long. The CDR3 is CASSHLPGSFPNGYTF. DNA of the CDR3: TGTGCCAGCAGCCACCTTCCGGGCTCTTTCCCGAATGGCTACACCTTC.

The rearrangement joins TRBV18 to TRBJ2-3; 16 bases map to TRBD2. Losses at the gene ends were 1 base for V and 2 bases for J; bases not matched to a gene: 9. This CDR3 contains 20 residues. Germline values: CDR1 KGHSH, CDR2 LQKENI. CDR3 sequence reads: CASSPLSAGTSGRATDTQYF. The CDR3 DNA sequence: TGTGCCAGCTCACCACTTTCTGCCGGGACTAGCGGGAGGGCCACAGATACGCAGTATTTT.

This sequence joins TRBV4-2 and TRBJ1-1; no firm D call. Trimming took 4 bases from V and 0 from J, leaving 15 bases between them. The CDR3 length is 16 residues. Germline V gives CDR1 LGHNA, CDR2 YNFKEQ. The CDR3 here is CASSLGRTAMNTEAFF. The CDR3 coding sequence is TGTGCCAGCAGCCTAGGCCGGACGGCCATGAACACTGAAGCTTTCTTT.

This sequence joins TRBV5-1 and TRBJ1-4; possible D gene TRBD1, 5 bases. CDR3 size: 15 residues. CDR1 is SGHRS and CDR2 is YFSETQ in the germline V gene. V lost 0 bases and J lost 3, with 9 bases in between. CDR3 sequence: CASSLATGANEKLFF. In DNA form, the CDR3 reads TGCGCCAGCAGCTTGGCGACGGGGGCTAATGAAAAACTGTTTTTT.

This rearrangement joins TRBV7-9 to TRBJ2-3, with 11 bases matching TRBD2. Germline V CDR1 and CDR2: SEHNR, FQNEAQ (reference sequence). The CDR3 totals 16 residues. V lost 3 bases and J lost 6; bases outside the gene matches: 8. This CDR3 reads CASSLKASGRMDTQYF. The CDR3 DNA is TGTGCCAGCAGCTTGAAGGCTAGCGGGAGGATGGATACGCAGTATTTT.

The rearrangement links TRBV7-8 to TRBJ1-1, with D unresolved. Deletions cut 1 base from V and 0 bases from J, with 9 bases between. The CDR3 consists of 15 residues. In germline, CDR1 is SGHVS, CDR2 FQNEAQ. The CDR3 DNA sequence: TGTGCCAGCAGCTTAGAACTGATCATGAACACTGAAGCTTTCTTT. Encoded protein: CASSLELIMNTEAFF.

The gene calls are TRBV7-9 and TRBJ1-1; no reliable D call. Germline V gene sequence: CDR1 SEHNR, CDR2 FQNEAQ (reference sequence). The CDR3 extends over 15 amino acids. V shed 1 base and J shed 3 bases, with 12 bases lying between them. The CDR3: CASSLGEPGDTEAFF. CDR3 nucleotide sequence: TGTGCCAGCAGCTTAGGGGAACCAGGCGACACTGAAGCTTTCTTT.

The gene calls are TRBV5-4 and TRBJ2-7; TRBD1 matches at 9 bases. The CDR3 is 14 amino acids. Per the germline V gene, CDR1 is SGHNT and CDR2 is YYREEE (reference sequence). Trimming took 4 bases from V and 4 from J; bases not matched to a gene: 6. The CDR3 spells CASSDNRGHYEQYF. Written as DNA, the CDR3 is TGTGCCAGCAGCGACAACAGGGGGCATTACGAGCAGTACTTC.

The chain combines TRBV10-3 with TRBJ2-1; tentatively, D is TRBD2 (5 bases). Trimming cost V 4 bases and J 4 bases, with 8 bases left between them. Looked up from germline, CDR1 is ENHRY and CDR2 is SYGVKD. CDR3 length equals 13 residues. CDR3 bases: TGTGCCATCAGTGCAAGGGAGTACAATGAGCAGTTCTTC. Residues: CAISAREYNEQFF.

V usage is TRBV9 and J usage is TRBJ2-5, with unresolved D. V was pared by 4 bases and J by 1 base, with 11 bases between. Germline CDR1 is SGDLS and CDR2 is YYNGEE. The CDR3 runs 14 residues. The CDR3 DNA reads TGTGCCAGCAGCACCCGTCCCGTCCAAGAGACCCAGTACTTC. It encodes CASSTRPVQETQYF.

The rearrangement uses TRBV19 and TRBJ2-7, with D perhaps TRBD2 (6 bases). Trimming left V 3 bases short and J 0 bases short, with 15 bases between. Germline V gene sequence: CDR1 LNHDA, CDR2 SQIVND (reference sequence). This CDR3 is built from 16 residues. The CDR3 protein is CASSISGGLSSYEQYF. The CDR3 region has the DNA TGTGCCAGTAGTATCTCCGGAGGGCTGAGCTCCTACGAGCAGTACTTC.

Turning to this clone: Other DNA sequences in this sample translate to the same CDR3. The chain combines TRBV7-9 with TRBJ1-5; D is possibly TRBD1 (6 bases). Germline V gene lookup returns CDR1 SEHNR and CDR2 FQNEAQ (reference sequence). The ends were cut back, 4 bases at V and 6 bases at J, with 10 bases in the middle. The CDR3 extends over 13 amino acids. The CDR3 coding sequence is TGTGCCAGCAGCTCCGGGGGGCTTCAGCCCCAGCATTTT. It translates to CASSSGGLQPQHF.

The chain has TRBV7-8 and TRBJ2-3; 10 bases agree with TRBD1. J lost 13 bases, V lost 4 bases, and 5 bases had no gene match. CDR3 length equals 12 residues. The germline CDR1 and CDR2 sequences are SGHVS and FQNEAQ. The CDR3 reads CASSSDRGSKYF. The CDR3 nucleotides read TGTGCCAGCAGCTCGGACAGGGGGAGCAAGTATTTT.

The chain uses TRBV28 and TRBJ2-7, with 9 bases fitting TRBD1. From germline, CDR1 is MDHEN and CDR2 SYDVKM. V was pared by 5 bases and J by 6 bases, with 8 bases of the junction left unmatched. There are 14 residues in the CDR3. The CDR3 protein is CASSPRTGVSEQYF. The CDR3 DNA sequence: TGTGCCAGCAGTCCCAGGACAGGGGTCAGCGAGCAGTACTTC.

CDR3 coding DNA: TGCGCCAGCAGTGGGACCGGGGGGGCGAACACTGAAGCTTTCTTT. Its translation: CASSGTGGANTEAFF. This chain connects TRBV10-2 to TRBJ1-1; tentatively, D is TRBD1 (6 bases). The V end lost 4 bases, the J end lost 1 base, and 13 bases lay between the germline ends. CDR3 length equals 15 residues. Germline V CDR1 and CDR2: WSHSY, SAAADI.

This chain joins TRBV18 and TRBJ1-3, with D possibly matching TRBD1 (5 bases). The length of the CDR3 is 20 residues. Per the germline V gene, CDR1 is KGHSH and CDR2 is LQKENI. Trimming took 1 base from V and 0 from J, leaving 22 bases between them. The CDR3 region has the DNA TGTGCCAGCTCACCACTTGCTGGGGGGTCAAGGCAGAGCTCTGGAAACACCATATATTTT. Translated, it gives CASSPLAGGSRQSSGNTIYF.

V gene TRBV29-1 combines with J gene TRBJ2-3; TRBD1 is a possible D gene (5 bases). Germline V CDR1 and CDR2: SQVTM, ANQGSEA. This CDR3 region has 14 residues. The V end was cut by 4 bases, the J end by 3 bases, with 14 bases between. The CDR3: CSVAPQGVTDTQYF. In DNA form, the CDR3 reads TGCAGCGTTGCACCCCAAGGGGTAACAGATACGCAGTATTTT.

This chain links TRBV6-5 with TRBJ2-7; D is uncertain. V was shortened by 0 bases and J by 5 bases, with 8 bases between the two germline ends. This CDR3 region has 13 residues. CDR1 is MNHEY and CDR2 is SVGAGI in the germline V gene. The CDR3 here is CASSYSMGNEQYF. CDR3 nucleotide sequence: TGTGCCAGCAGTTACTCGATGGGGAACGAGCAGTACTTC.

This chain connects TRBV7-9 to TRBJ2-5, with D maybe TRBD2 (5 bases). V was clipped by 5 bases and J by 5 bases, with 15 bases between them. The germline gives CDR1 SEHNR, CDR2 FQNEAQ (reference sequence). The length of the CDR3 is 14 residues. CDR3 region: CASSPGSRGETQYF. CDR3 nucleotide sequence: TGTGCCAGCAGCCCCGGGTCTAGAGGGGAGACCCAGTACTTC.

J is TRBJ1-1 and V is TRBV28; a possible D gene is TRBD1 (6 bases). CDR1 MDHEN and CDR2 SYDVKM come from the germline V gene. V lost 2 bases, J lost 4 bases, and 11 bases lay in between. CDR3 size: 14 residues. The CDR3 is CASSLQGQSTEAFF. CDR3 sequence (DNA): TGTGCCAGCAGTTTACAGGGGCAAAGCACTGAAGCTTTCTTT.

The chain couples TRBV5-1 to TRBJ2-2; 10 bases are a match to TRBD2. This CDR3 region has 17 residues. V shed 6 bases, J shed 0 bases, and the junction held 8 bases outside the gene matches. The germline gives CDR1 SGHRS, CDR2 YFSETQ. The CDR3 loop reads CASTRGTSGTNTGELFF. The CDR3 coding sequence is TGCGCCAGCACTCGAGGAACTAGCGGGACGAACACCGGGGAGCTGTTTTTT.

As regards this clone: The junction does not match germline at one end; this may be a read error. This chain joins TRBV7-7 and TRBJ2-2; D is ambiguous. The CDR3 has 12 residues. Germline CDR1 and CDR2: SSHAT and FNYEAQ (reference sequence). CDR3 sequence: CASSVSSGELFF. The CDR3 DNA reads TGTGCTAGCAGCGTTAGCAGCGGGGAGCTGTTTTTT.

The chain has TRBV28 and TRBJ1-5; no clear D. The CDR3 runs 15 residues. Germline-derived CDR1 and CDR2 are MDHEN and SYDVKM. Trimming removed 7 bases at V and 2 bases at J, with 15 bases between. The CDR3 is CASKGGSSGNQPQHF. In nucleotides, the CDR3 is TGTGCCAGCAAGGGCGGCAGCTCGGGCAATCAGCCCCAGCATTTT.

The chain has TRBV19 and TRBJ2-2, with D perhaps matching TRBD1 (6 bases). Germline-derived CDR1 and CDR2 are LNHDA and SQIVND (reference sequence). There are 16 residues in the CDR3. With 3 bases removed from V and 5 bases from J, the gap between germline ends came to 16 bases. CDR3 DNA: TGTGCCAGTAGTATTTTAGGGGGTTTGGTGACCGGGGAGCTGTTTTTT. Translated: CASSILGGLVTGELFF.

The chain uses TRBV7-2 and TRBJ1-5; D is undetermined. The CDR3 extends over 14 amino acids. The germline CDR1 and CDR2 sequences are SGHTA and FQGNSA. The V and J ends lost 6 bases and 2 bases respectively, with 11 bases between them. The CDR3 nucleotides read TGTGCCAGCAGTCGTGATGGGGGCAATCAGCCCCAGCATTTT. Translation gives CASSRDGGNQPQHF. The full variable domain, completed using reference TRBV7-2 and TRBJ1-5, is GAGVSQSPSNKVTEKGKDVELRCDPISGHTALYWYRQSLGQGLEFLIYFQGNSAPDKSGLPSDRFSAERTGGSVSTLTIQRTQQEDSAVYLCASSRDGGNQPQHFGDGTRLSIL.

The CDR3 nucleotides are TGCGCCAGCAGTCGTCCCTCGAGCTCCTACAATGAGCAGTTCTTC. This encodes CASSRPSSSYNEQFF. The chain links TRBV10-2 to TRBJ2-1; D is ambiguous. The V end lost 5 bases, the J end lost 0 bases, and 11 bases lay between the germline ends. This CDR3 has 15 amino acids. Germline loops: CDR1 WSHSY, CDR2 SAAADI.

This clone was observed once. The J gene is TRBJ2-3, the V gene TRBV19; 10 bases map to TRBD2. J lost 5 bases, V lost 4 bases, and 9 bases had no gene match. This CDR3 has 16 residues. The V gene's germline CDR1 is LNHDA and CDR2 SQIVND (reference sequence). The CDR3 sequence is CASSTGLAGVRDTQYF. In DNA form, the CDR3 reads TGTGCCAGTAGTACTGGGCTAGCGGGAGTGCGAGATACGCAGTATTTT.

CDR3 protein: CASSLKGPETQYF. The CDR3 bases are TGTGCCAGCAGCTTAAAAGGGCCAGAGACCCAGTACTTC. This chain connects TRBV5-6 to TRBJ2-5; the D is unclear. The germline V gene encodes CDR1 SGHDT and CDR2 YYEEEE. The CDR3 is 13 residues long. V was pared by 2 bases and J by 4 bases, with 9 bases between.

This rearrangement joins TRBV5-5 to TRBJ2-1, with D possibly TRBD1 on 6 matching bases. V was shortened by 3 bases and J by 8 bases, with 21 bases between the two germline ends. Germline CDR1 and CDR2: SGHKS and YYEKEE (reference sequence). This CDR3 comprises 16 residues. The CDR3 region has the DNA TGTGCCAGCAGCTCGGGTACAGGGTGGGCGATCCATGAGCAGTTCTTC. The encoded protein is CASSSGTGWAIHEQFF.

The rearrangement joins TRBV7-7 to TRBJ1-5; 7 bases agree with TRBD1. Germline values: CDR1 SSHAT, CDR2 FNYEAQ (reference sequence). V was clipped by 6 bases and J by 0 bases; unmatched bases: 8. There are 16 residues in the CDR3. CDR3 coding DNA: TGTGCCAGCAGACCTACAGGGGATCCTAGCAATCAGCCCCAGCATTTT. Protein sequence: CASRPTGDPSNQPQHF.

The chain couples TRBV11-3 to TRBJ2-1; D is ambiguous. V was cut by 0 bases and J by 1 base, with 13 bases left in between. The CDR3 sequence is 17 residues long. The V gene's germline CDR1 is SGHNT and CDR2 YENEEA. CDR3 bases: TGTGCCAGCAGCTTAGATAAAACAGCTGCATCCTACAATGAGCAGTTCTTC. Its protein is CASSLDKTAASYNEQFF.